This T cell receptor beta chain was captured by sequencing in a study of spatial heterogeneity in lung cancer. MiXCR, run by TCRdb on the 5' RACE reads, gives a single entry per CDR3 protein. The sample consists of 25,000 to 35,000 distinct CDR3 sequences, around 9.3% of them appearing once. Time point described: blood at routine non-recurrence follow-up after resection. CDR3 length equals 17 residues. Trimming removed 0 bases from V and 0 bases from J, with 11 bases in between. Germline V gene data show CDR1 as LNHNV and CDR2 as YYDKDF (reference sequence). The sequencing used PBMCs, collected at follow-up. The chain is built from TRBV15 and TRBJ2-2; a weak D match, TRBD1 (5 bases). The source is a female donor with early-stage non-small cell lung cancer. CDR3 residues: CATSRESRASNTGELFF. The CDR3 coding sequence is TGTGCCACCAGCAGAGAGTCCAGGGCATCGAACACCGGGGAGCTGTTTTTT.